Listed here are 23 T cell receptor beta chains from one sample, sequenced in a study of blood T cell repertoires in COVID-19. Clones were sequenced by immunoSEQ multiplex PCR, and TCRdb holds only the in-frame ones, with some missing. The repertoire holds about 21,000 clones, nearly 90% seen once, with more than 20% in the top ten. The sample consisted of peripheral blood. Receptors originate from a human donor with active COVID-19. The donor label of this sample is uncertain.

This clone showed up just once. CDR3 DNA sequence: TGCGCCAGCAGCTTGCACCCCTCGGTCTACGAGCAGTACTTC. Translated, it gives CASSLHPSVYEQYF. This chain connects TRBV5-1 to TRBJ2-7; D gene unclear. This CDR3 has 14 amino acids. CDR1 SGHRS and CDR2 YFSETQ come from the germline V gene. Trimming left V 1 base short and J 3 bases short, with 11 bases between.

This chain uses TRBV6-6 with TRBJ2-5, with D possibly being TRBD2 (5 bases). Between the trimmed V and J ends, which lost 2 bases and 2 bases, there was a span of 12 bases. There are 15 residues in the CDR3. The germline V gene has CDR1 MNHNY and CDR2 SVGAGI (reference sequence). CDR3 DNA sequence: TGTGCCAGCAGTTACGATCCGGGGTCACAAGAGACCCAGTACTTC. Translating gives CASSYDPGSQETQYF.

The rearrangement uses TRBV18 and TRBJ2-5; tentative D call: TRBD1 (6 bases). The CDR3 sequence is 14 residues long. Germline assignment: CDR1 KGHSH and CDR2 LQKENI. V lost 4 bases and J lost 0, with 9 bases in between. CDR3 sequence: CASSLRQDQETQYF. The CDR3, as DNA: TGTGCCAGCTCACTCAGACAGGACCAAGAGACCCAGTACTTC.

The chain links TRBV2 to TRBJ2-1, with D possibly matching TRBD1 (6 bases). Trimming stripped 6 bases from V and 7 bases from J, with 16 bases between. The germline V gene encodes CDR1 SNHLY and CDR2 FYNNEI. This CDR3 is 14 amino acids long. CDR3 in amino acids: CASSVGTLRNEQFF. The CDR3 coding sequence is TGTGCCAGCAGCGTGGGGACATTGAGGAATGAGCAGTTCTTC.

A single count supports this clone. The chain links TRBV5-1 to TRBJ1-3; D gene uncertain. There are 15 residues in the CDR3. V was cut by 0 bases and J by 4 bases, with 11 bases left in between. Germline CDR1 SGHRS, CDR2 YFSETQ. The CDR3 coding sequence is TGCGCCAGCAGCTTGGAGAGGGTGGCCGGAAACACCATATATTTT. Its translation: CASSLERVAGNTIYF.

CDR3 nucleotide sequence: TGTGCCAGCAGCGTAGTTCTCGACACCGGGGAGCTGTTTTTT. Translating gives CASSVVLDTGELFF. The chain joins TRBV9 to TRBJ2-2; D not resolved. V lost 0 bases and J 3 bases, leaving 6 bases between the germline ends. CDR3 length: 14 amino acids. In germline, CDR1 is SGDLS, CDR2 YYNGEE.

The chain carries TRBV29-1 and TRBJ2-7; D perhaps matches TRBD1 (6 bases). The CDR3 contains 14 residues. The germline gives CDR1 SQVTM, CDR2 ANQGSEA. Trimming pared 0 bases from V and 5 bases from J, leaving 14 bases between. The CDR3 here is CSVEDPIQGDEQYF. The CDR3 coding sequence is TGCAGCGTTGAAGACCCGATACAGGGTGACGAGCAGTACTTC.

The chain has TRBV29-1 and TRBJ1-2; 10 bases fit TRBD1. Germline trimming cut 4 bases from V and 3 bases from J; bases unmatched to any gene: 2. The CDR3 extends over 13 amino acids. From germline, CDR1 is SQVTM and CDR2 ANQGSEA. The CDR3 sequence: CSVGQGADYGYTF. DNA of the CDR3: TGCAGCGTTGGACAGGGGGCGGACTATGGCTACACCTTC.

V and J are TRBV6-6 and TRBJ2-3, with a possible D match to TRBD2 (6 bases). Trimming took off 0 bases at V and 9 bases at J, with 13 bases between the two ends. Per the germline V gene, CDR1 is MNHNY and CDR2 is SVGAGI (reference sequence). CDR3 length: 14 residues. The CDR3 DNA is TGTGCCAGCAGTTACTCCCCGGACTACGAGACGCAGTATTTT. It yields the protein CASSYSPDYETQYF.

The chain joins TRBV7-3 to TRBJ2-1; 7 bases line up with TRBD2. Germline values: CDR1 SGHTA, CDR2 FQGTGA. The CDR3 contains 15 residues. V trimming: 4 bases; J trimming: 0 bases; junction bases outside the gene matches: 3. The CDR3 DNA reads TGTGCCAGCAGCTCAGCGGGGTTCTCCTACAATGAGCAGTTCTTC. This translates into CASSSAGFSYNEQFF.

The genes are TRBV7-3 and TRBJ2-1, with D possibly matching TRBD2 (5 bases). CDR1 and CDR2 from the germline V gene are SGHTA and FQGTGA. This CDR3 region has 14 residues. Deletions cut 1 base from V and 2 bases from J, with 6 bases between. The DNA of the CDR3 is TGTGCCAGCAGCTTAATCGGGGCCTACAATGAGCAGTTCTTC. Its translation: CASSLIGAYNEQFF.

This chain joins TRBV11-3 and TRBJ2-5; possibly TRBD1 for D (6 bases). This CDR3 has 15 amino acids. V was pared by 3 bases and J by 4 bases, with 15 bases between. Germline V CDR1 and CDR2: SGHNT, YENEEA. CDR3 nucleotide sequence: TGTGCCAGCAGCTTCGGGCAGGGGTCCGGAGAGACCCAGTACTTC. It specifies CASSFGQGSGETQYF.

The J gene is TRBJ2-1, the V gene TRBV6-5; 9 nucleotides match TRBD2. The CDR3 length is 16 residues. CDR1 MNHEY and CDR2 SVGAGI come from the germline V gene. V shed 2 bases and J 9 bases; nucleotides not matched to a gene: 11. CDR3 nucleotide sequence: TGTGCCAGCAGTTACCTTGCGGGGGGGCCGGGTGGTGAGCAGTTCTTC. It translates to CASSYLAGGPGGEQFF.

The genes are TRBV27 and TRBJ2-1, with D possibly matching TRBD2 (7 bases). This CDR3 has 15 residues. The ends were cut back, 4 bases at V and 7 bases at J, with 17 bases in the middle. Germline lookup yields CDR1 MNHEY and CDR2 SMNVEV (reference sequence). CDR3: CASSSIHGGLNEQFF. The CDR3, as DNA: TGTGCCAGCAGTTCTATACACGGGGGGCTAAATGAGCAGTTCTTC.

V usage is TRBV18 and J usage is TRBJ2-7; 8 positions agree with TRBD1. Germline-derived CDR1 and CDR2 are KGHSH and LQKENI. With V trimmed by 0 bases and J by 2 bases, 3 bases remained unmatched. This CDR3 has 15 residues. The CDR3: CASSPPARGPYEQYF. The CDR3 DNA follows: TGTGCCAGCTCACCACCGGCCAGGGGGCCCTACGAGCAGTACTTC.

The chain couples TRBV5-6 to TRBJ1-2; TRBD1 matches 7 bases. The germline CDR1 and CDR2 sequences are SGHDT and YYEEEE. The CDR3 is 14 residues long. The V gene end was trimmed by 3 bases and the J gene end by 6 bases; junction bases not matched to a gene: 8. The CDR3 loop is CASSSGGRGDGYTF. As DNA, the CDR3 is TGTGCCAGCAGCTCAGGGGGAAGGGGCGATGGCTACACCTTC.

This clone occurred once. The rearrangement uses TRBV10-2 and TRBJ2-5, with unresolved D. Germline CDR1 and CDR2: WSHSY and SAAADI. CDR3 size: 15 residues. V dropped 2 bases and J dropped 2 bases, with 12 bases sitting between them. CDR3 loop: CASSEERPRQETQYF. CDR3 coding DNA: TGCGCCAGCAGTGAGGAGCGACCAAGACAAGAGACCCAGTACTTC.

V is TRBV6-5 and J is TRBJ1-3; 9 nucleotides line up with TRBD1. With 6 bases clipped from V and 7 bases from J, the junction kept 10 bases outside the gene matches. Looked up from germline, CDR1 is MNHEY and CDR2 is SVGAGI. CDR3 size: 15 residues. The CDR3 here is CASSPLGQGTNTIYF. The CDR3 DNA is TGTGCCAGCAGCCCCCTCGGACAGGGGACGAACACCATATATTTT.

This clone was seen only a few times. V is TRBV20-1 and J is TRBJ2-7; tentative D call: TRBD2 (5 bases). The germline gives CDR1 DFQATT, CDR2 SNEGSKA (reference sequence). Trimming took off 3 bases at V and 5 bases at J, with 26 bases between the two ends. This CDR3 is built from 17 residues. The CDR3 DNA reads TGCAGTGCTAGTCCTCCTTGGGGAAACACGGGGAAGGACGAGCAGTACTTC. It is translated as CSASPPWGNTGKDEQYF.

V and J are TRBV11-2 and TRBJ1-2; a possible D gene is TRBD1 (5 bases). Trimming removed 0 bases at V and 3 bases at J, with 8 bases between. CDR3 length: 14 amino acids. Germline CDR1 and CDR2: SGHAT and FQNNGV. The CDR3 is CASSLDPGDYGYTF. In DNA form, the CDR3 reads TGTGCCAGCAGCTTAGATCCGGGGGACTATGGCTACACCTTC.

The CDR3 coding sequence is TGTGCCAGCAGCTCTCGGGACAGGGGTTTCAACTATGGCTACACCTTC. It codes for CASSSRDRGFNYGYTF. The J gene is TRBJ1-2, the V gene TRBV28; 10 bases line up with TRBD1. The CDR3 runs to 16 residues. V was clipped by 6 bases and J by 2 bases; unmatched bases: 9. Germline CDR1 reads MDHEN; CDR2 reads SYDVKM.

The chain employs TRBV27 and TRBJ1-4; possibly TRBD1 for D (6 bases). Germline V gene lookup returns CDR1 MNHEY and CDR2 SMNVEV (reference sequence). V was clipped by 5 bases and J by 10 bases, with 14 bases between them. This CDR3 comprises 13 residues. The CDR3 nucleotides read TGTGCCAGCAGTCAAAGACAGGAAGGAAAACTGTTTTTT. Amino acid sequence: CASSQRQEGKLFF.

The chain employs TRBV5-1 and TRBJ2-3; no firm D call. Per the germline V gene, CDR1 is SGHRS and CDR2 is YFSETQ. The CDR3 sequence is 14 residues long. V lost 0 bases to trimming and J lost 6 bases, with 11 bases between them. The CDR3 region has the DNA TGCGCCAGCAGCTTGGCGGGTTCCTCTGATACGCAGTATTTT. This sequence encodes CASSLAGSSDTQYF.